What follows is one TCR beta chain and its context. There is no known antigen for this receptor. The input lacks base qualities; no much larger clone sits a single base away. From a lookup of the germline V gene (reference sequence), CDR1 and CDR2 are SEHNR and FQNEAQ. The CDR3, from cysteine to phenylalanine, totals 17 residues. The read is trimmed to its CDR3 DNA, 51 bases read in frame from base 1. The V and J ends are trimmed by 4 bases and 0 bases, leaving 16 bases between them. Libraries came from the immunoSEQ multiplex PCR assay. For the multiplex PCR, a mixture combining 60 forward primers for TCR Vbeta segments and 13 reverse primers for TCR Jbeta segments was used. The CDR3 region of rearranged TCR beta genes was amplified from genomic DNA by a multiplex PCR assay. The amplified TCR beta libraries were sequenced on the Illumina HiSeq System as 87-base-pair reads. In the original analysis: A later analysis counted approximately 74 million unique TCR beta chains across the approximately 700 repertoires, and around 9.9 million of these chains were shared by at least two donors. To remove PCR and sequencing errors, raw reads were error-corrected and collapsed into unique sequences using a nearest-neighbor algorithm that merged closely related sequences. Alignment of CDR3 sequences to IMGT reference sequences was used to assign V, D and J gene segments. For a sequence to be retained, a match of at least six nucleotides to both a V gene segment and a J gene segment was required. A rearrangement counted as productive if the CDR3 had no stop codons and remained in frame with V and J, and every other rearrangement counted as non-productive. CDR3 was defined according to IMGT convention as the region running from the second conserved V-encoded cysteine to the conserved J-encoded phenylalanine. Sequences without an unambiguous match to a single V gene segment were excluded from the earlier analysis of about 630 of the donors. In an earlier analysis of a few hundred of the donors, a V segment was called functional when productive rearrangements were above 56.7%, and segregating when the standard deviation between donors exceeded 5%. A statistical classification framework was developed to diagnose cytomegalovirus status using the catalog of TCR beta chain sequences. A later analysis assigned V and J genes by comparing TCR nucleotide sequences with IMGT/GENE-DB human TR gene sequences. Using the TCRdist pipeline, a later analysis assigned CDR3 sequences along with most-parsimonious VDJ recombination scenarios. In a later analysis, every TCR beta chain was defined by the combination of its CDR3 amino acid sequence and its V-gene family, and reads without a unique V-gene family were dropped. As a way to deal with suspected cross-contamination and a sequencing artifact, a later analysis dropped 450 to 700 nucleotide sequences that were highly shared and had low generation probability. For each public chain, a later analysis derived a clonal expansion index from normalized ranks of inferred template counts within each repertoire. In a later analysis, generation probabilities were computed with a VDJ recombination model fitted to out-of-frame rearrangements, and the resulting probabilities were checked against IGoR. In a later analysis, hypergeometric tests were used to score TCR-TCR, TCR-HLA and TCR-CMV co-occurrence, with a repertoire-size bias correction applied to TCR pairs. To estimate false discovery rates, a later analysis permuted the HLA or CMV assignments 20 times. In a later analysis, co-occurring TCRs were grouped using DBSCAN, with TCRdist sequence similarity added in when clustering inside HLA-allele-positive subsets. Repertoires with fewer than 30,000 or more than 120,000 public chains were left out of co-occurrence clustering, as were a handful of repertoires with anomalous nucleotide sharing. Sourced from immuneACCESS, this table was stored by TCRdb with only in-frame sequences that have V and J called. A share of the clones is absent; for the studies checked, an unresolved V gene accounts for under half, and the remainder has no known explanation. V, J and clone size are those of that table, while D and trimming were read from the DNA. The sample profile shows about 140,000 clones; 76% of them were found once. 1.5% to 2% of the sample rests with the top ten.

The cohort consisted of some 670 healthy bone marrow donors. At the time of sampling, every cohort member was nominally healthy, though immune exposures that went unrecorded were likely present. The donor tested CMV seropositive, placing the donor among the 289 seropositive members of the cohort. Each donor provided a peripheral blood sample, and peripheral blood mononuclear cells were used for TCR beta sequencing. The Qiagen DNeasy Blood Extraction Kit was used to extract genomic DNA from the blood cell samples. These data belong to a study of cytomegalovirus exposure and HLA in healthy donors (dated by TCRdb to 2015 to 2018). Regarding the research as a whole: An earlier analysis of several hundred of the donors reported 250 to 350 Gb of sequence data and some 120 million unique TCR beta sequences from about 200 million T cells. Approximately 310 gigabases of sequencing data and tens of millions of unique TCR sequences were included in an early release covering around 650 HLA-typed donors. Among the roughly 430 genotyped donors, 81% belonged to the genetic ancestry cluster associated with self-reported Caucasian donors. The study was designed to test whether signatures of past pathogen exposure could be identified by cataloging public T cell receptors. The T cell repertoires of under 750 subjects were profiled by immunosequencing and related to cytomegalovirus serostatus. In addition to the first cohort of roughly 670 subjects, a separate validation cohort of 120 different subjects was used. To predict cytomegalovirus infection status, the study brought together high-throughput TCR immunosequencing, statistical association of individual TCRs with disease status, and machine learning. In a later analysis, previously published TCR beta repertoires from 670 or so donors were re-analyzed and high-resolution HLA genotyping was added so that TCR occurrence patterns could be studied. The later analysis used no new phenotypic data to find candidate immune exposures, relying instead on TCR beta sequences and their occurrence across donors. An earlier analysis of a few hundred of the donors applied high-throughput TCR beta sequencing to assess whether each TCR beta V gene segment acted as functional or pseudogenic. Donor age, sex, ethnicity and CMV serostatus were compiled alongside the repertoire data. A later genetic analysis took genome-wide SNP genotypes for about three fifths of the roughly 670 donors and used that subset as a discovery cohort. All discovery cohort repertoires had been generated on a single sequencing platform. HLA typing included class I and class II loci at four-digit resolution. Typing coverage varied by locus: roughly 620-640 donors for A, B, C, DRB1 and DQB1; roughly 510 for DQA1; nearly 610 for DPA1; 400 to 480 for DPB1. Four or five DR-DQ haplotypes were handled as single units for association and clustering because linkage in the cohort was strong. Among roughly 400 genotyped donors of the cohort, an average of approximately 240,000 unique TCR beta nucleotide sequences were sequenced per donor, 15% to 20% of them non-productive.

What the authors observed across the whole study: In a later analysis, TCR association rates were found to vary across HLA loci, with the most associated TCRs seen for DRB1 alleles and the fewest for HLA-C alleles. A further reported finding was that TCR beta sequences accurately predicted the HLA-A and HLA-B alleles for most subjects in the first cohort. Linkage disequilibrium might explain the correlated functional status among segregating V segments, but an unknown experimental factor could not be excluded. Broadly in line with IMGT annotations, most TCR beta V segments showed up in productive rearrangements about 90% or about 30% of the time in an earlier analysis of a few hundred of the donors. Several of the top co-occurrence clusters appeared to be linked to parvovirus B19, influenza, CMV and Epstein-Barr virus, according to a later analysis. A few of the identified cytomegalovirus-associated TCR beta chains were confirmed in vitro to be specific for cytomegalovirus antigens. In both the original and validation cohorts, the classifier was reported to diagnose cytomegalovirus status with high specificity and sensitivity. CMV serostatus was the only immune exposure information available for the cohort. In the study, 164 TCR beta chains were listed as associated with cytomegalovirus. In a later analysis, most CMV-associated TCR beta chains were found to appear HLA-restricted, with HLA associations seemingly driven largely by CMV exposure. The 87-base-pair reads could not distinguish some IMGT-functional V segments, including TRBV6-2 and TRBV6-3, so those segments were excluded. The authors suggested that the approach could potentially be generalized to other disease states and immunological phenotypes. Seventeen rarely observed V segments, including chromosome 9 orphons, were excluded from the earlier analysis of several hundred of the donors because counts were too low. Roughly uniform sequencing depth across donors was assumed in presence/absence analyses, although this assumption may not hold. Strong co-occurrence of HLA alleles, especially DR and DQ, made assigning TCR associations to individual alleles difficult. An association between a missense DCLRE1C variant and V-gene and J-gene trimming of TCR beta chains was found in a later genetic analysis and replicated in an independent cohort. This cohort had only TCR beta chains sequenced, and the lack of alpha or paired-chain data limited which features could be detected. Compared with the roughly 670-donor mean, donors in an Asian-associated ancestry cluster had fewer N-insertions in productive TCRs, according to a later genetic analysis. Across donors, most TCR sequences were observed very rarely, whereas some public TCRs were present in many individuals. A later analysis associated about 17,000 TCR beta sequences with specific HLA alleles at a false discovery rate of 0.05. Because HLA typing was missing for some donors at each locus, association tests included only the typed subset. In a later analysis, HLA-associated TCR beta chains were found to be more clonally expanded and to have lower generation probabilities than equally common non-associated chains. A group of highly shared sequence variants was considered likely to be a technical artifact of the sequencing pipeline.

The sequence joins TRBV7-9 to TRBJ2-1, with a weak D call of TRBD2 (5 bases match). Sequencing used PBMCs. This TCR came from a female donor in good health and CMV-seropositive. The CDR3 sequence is CASSSEAGPSSYNEQFF. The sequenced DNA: TGTGCCAGCAGCTCGGAGGCAGGCCCTAGCTCCTACAATGAGCAGTTCTTC.